A selection of T cell receptor beta chains follows, all from one sample in a study of post-analysis software for immune sequencing data. TCRdb reprocessed the PCR reads with MiXCR, giving one entry per CDR3 protein. The profile shows roughly 800,000 distinct CDR3 sequences, roughly 27% of them singletons. Source material: blood. The receptors derive from a girl aged 10 to 17 with multiple sclerosis. The CDR3 runs from the conserved cysteine through the conserved F or W. A D gene is named only where the DNA matches it firmly. Only some rows state a clone size, as once, few, many or a class for expanded clones.

J | length | size | V | D | DNA | CDR3
TRBJ2-5 | 16 | - | TRBV7-9 | - | TGTGCCCGACTGATCTCGCGGGAAGGCCACCAAGAGACCCAGTACTTC | CARLISREGHQETQYF
TRBJ1-2 | 13 | few | TRBV9 | - | TGTGCCAGCAGCGTAGATTCTCATTATGGCTACACCTTC | CASSVDSHYGYTF
TRBJ1-5 | 14 | - | TRBV20-1 | - | TGCAGTGCTAGAGATGGGTATAGCAATCAGCCCCAGCATTTT | CSARDGYSNQPQHF
TRBJ2-7 | 14 | few | TRBV18 | TRBD1 | TGTGCCAGCTCACCTGGGACAGGATACAATGAGCAGTACTTC | CASSPGTGYNEQYF
TRBJ2-5 | 16 | few | TRBV5-6 | - | TGTGCCAGCAGCTTGGCACGGGGACTCTACCAAGAGACCCAGTACTTC | CASSLARGLYQETQYF
TRBJ2-6 | 18 | - | TRBV6-1 | - | TGTGCCAGCAGTGCATGGGACACCGCAAGCTCTGGGGCCAACGTCCTGACTTTC | CASSAWDTASSGANVLTF
TRBJ2-1 | 14 | - | TRBV10-3 | TRBD1 | TGTGCCATCAGTGAGGGACAGGGAGACAATGAGCAGTTCTTC | CAISEGQGDNEQFF
TRBJ2-1 | 12 | - | TRBV7-9 | - | TGTGCCAGCAGCTTAGCGAAGGGTGAGCAGTTCTTC | CASSLAKGEQFF
TRBJ2-2 | 16 | - | TRBV3-1 | TRBD2 | TGTGCCAGCAGCCAAGGAGCTAGCGGGGGCACCGGGGAGCTGTTTTTT | CASSQGASGGTGELFF
TRBJ2-1 | 15 | - | TRBV20-1 | - | TGCAGTGCTAGAGATTGGCAGGGTCCAAACAATGAGCAGTTCTTC | CSARDWQGPNNEQFF
TRBJ2-6 | 16 | many | TRBV7-2 | TRBD2 | TGTGCCAGCAGCCTTACACTAGCGGTTGGGGCCAACGTCCTGACTTTC | CASSLTLAVGANVLTF
TRBJ2-7 | 15 | - | TRBV5-1 | - | TGCGCCAGCAGCTTGGTGGCGGCCCTATACAATGAGCAGTACTTC | CASSLVAALYNEQYF
TRBJ2-1 | 14 | few | TRBV18 | - | TGTGCCAGCTCACCGGGCAGCCGCGACAATGAGCAGTTCTTC | CASSPGSRDNEQFF
TRBJ2-7 | 14 | - | TRBV27 | - | TGTGCCAGCAGTCCAAAAACAGGATCCGGCGAGCAGTACTTC | CASSPKTGSGEQYF
TRBJ2-1 | 15 | few | TRBV29-1 | TRBD1 | TGCAGCGTTGAACCTCCCGGACAGGGGGACAATGAGCAGTTCTTC | CSVEPPGQGDNEQFF
TRBJ2-7 | 13 | - | TRBV10-2 | - | TGCGCCAGCAGTGAGTCCATAACCTACGAGCAGTACTTC | CASSESITYEQYF
TRBJ2-5 | 12 | many | TRBV3-1 | TRBD2 | TGTGCCAGCAGCCGGCGGGGGGAGACCCAGTACTTC | CASSRRGETQYF
TRBJ1-5 | 15 | - | TRBV27 | - | TGTGCCAGCAGTCCCGTGGGCCGGAACAATCAGCCCCAGCATTTT | CASSPVGRNNQPQHF
TRBJ2-2 | 14 | - | TRBV20-1 | TRBD2 | TGCAGTGCTAGCGGGACTACGAACACCGGGGAGCTGTTTTTT | CSASGTTNTGELFF
TRBJ2-5 | 15 | - | TRBV12-3/TRBV12-4 | - | TGTGCCAGCACAGAAGAATCGAGGCCCCTCAGGACCCAGTACTTC | CASTEESRPLRTQYF
TRBJ2-7 | 13 | few | TRBV7-2 | - | TGTGCCAGTCAGCAGGACGGTCCCTACGAGCAGTACTTC | CASQQDGPYEQYF
TRBJ1-2 | 14 | - | TRBV24-1 | - | TGTGCCACCAGTGAACCAGGCGAGAACTATGGCTACACCTTC | CATSEPGENYGYTF
TRBJ2-1 | 15 | - | TRBV7-9 | TRBD2 | TGTGCCAGCAGCTTATCCAGCGGGAACTCTTATGAGCAGTTCTTC | CASSLSSGNSYEQFF
TRBJ2-1 | 15 | few | TRBV12-3/TRBV12-4 | TRBD2 | TGTGCCAGCACCTTGACGAGGGGAGGGACTGATGAGCAGTTCTTC | CASTLTRGGTDEQFF
TRBJ1-1 | 16 | - | TRBV20-1 | TRBD1 | TGCAGTGCCCCAATCGGACAGGGGGCTCTGGACACTGAAGCTTTCTTT | CSAPIGQGALDTEAFF
TRBJ2-1 | 15 | - | TRBV7-7 | - | TGTGCTAGCAGCTTAGTAAAGGGGTCCTACAATGAGCAGTTCTTC | CASSLVKGSYNEQFF
TRBJ2-5 | 17 | few | TRBV20-1 | - | TGCAGTGCTAGAGATGGTGATCGCCTCGCGGGTCAAGAGACCCAGTACTTC | CSARDGDRLAGQETQYF
TRBJ1-3 | 15 | - | TRBV27 | - | TGTGCCAGCAGTTTATCCGGGAGCTCTGGAAACACCATATATTTT | CASSLSGSSGNTIYF
TRBJ2-7 | 15 | many | TRBV12-3/TRBV12-4 | TRBD1 | TGTGCCAGCAGTTTGGAAACAGGGGGAGTCTACGAGCAGTACTTC | CASSLETGGVYEQYF
TRBJ2-3 | 15 | - | TRBV3-1 | - | TGTGCCAGCAGCCAAGCCCTGGGACTCCAGTTGACGCAGTATTTT | CASSQALGLQLTQYF
TRBJ2-2 | 14 | - | TRBV9 | - | TGTGCCAGCAGCGTAGAAGCTCGTACCGGGGAGCTGTTTTTT | CASSVEARTGELFF
TRBJ2-5 | 14 | - | TRBV27 | TRBD2 | TGTGCCAGCAGTTCAATCGGGACTAGCCCTGAGCAGTACTTC | CASSSIGTSPEQYF
TRBJ2-3 | 12 | - | TRBV20-1 | TRBD1 | TGCAGTGTTGACAGGGCCCCAGATACGCAGTATTTT | CSVDRAPDTQYF
TRBJ2-7 | 13 | many | TRBV29-1 | - | TGCAGCGTTGAATTGGCCGTCACCTACGAGCAGTACTTC | CSVELAVTYEQYF
TRBJ2-5 | 14 | few | TRBV7-2 | - | TGTGCCAGCAGCTTAGGTATCGACCAAGAGACCCAGTACTTC | CASSLGIDQETQYF
TRBJ2-1 | 15 | - | TRBV7-2 | TRBD2 | TGTGCCAGCAGCTTAGAGCGGGGGCAATACAATGAGCAGTTCTTC | CASSLERGQYNEQFF
TRBJ2-2 | 13 | - | TRBV3-1 | - | TGTGCCAGCAGCCAAGATCCCGGCGGGGAGCTGTTTTTT | CASSQDPGGELFF
TRBJ2-1 | 15 | - | TRBV19 | - | TGTGCCAGTAGTATCAATACAGGGCGCGGCGATGCGCAGTTCTTC | CASSINTGRGDAQFF
TRBJ1-2 | 13 | few | TRBV7-2 | - | TGTGCCAGCAGCTTAGCGCTCGGCGGTGGCTACACCTTC | CASSLALGGGYTF
TRBJ1-2 | 15 | - | TRBV4-3 | - | TGCGCCAGCAGCCAAGATCGGGGAGAGGCGTGGGGCTACACCTTC | CASSQDRGEAWGYTF
TRBJ2-3 | 19 | few | TRBV29-1 | - | TGCAGCGTAAAAAAGGGGGGCCGGAGTCGGACCCCAGCACGAGATACGCAGTATTTT | CSVKKGGRSRTPARDTQYF
TRBJ2-1 | 15 | few | TRBV20-1 | - | TGCAGTGCTATCCCTCTAGCGAGTGCCTACAATGAGCAGTTCTTC | CSAIPLASAYNEQFF
TRBJ2-3 | 11 | few | TRBV20-1 | - | TGCAGTGCTAGTAAATATGATACGCAGTATTTT | CSASKYDTQYF